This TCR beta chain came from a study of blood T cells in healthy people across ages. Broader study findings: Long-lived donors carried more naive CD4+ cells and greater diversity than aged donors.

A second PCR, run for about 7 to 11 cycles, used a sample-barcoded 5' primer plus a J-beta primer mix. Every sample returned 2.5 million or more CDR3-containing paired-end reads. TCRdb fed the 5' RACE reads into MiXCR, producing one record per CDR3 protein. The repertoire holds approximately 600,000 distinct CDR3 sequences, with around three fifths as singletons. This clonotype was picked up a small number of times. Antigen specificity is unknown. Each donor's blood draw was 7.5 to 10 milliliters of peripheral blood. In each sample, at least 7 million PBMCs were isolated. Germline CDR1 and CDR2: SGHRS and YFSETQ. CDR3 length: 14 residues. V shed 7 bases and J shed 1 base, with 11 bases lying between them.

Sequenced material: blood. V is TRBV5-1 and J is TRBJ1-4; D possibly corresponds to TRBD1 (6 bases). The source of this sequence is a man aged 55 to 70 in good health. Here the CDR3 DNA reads TGCGCCAGCGGCCAGGGGATAACTAATGAAAAACTGTTTTTT. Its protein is CASGQGITNEKLFF.